The 21 T cell receptor beta chains in this list originate from one sample, sequenced in a study of response to subunit inactivated influenza vaccine. From the RT-PCR reads, TCRdb called clonotypes with MiXCR, one entry per CDR3 protein. The sample yields around 760,000 distinct CDR3 sequences, about 14% seen once. The source material was PBMCs from blood, sampled 14 to 15 days before vaccination. The receptor set was obtained from a man between 45 and 60 years old who received an inactivated influenza vaccine.

This clonotype was seen more than once but under ten times. This rearrangement joins TRBV4-2 to TRBJ1-2; possibly TRBD1 for D (6 bases). Trimming pared 0 bases from V and 4 bases from J, leaving 15 bases between. Germline V gene sequence: CDR1 LGHNA, CDR2 YNFKEQ. The CDR3 sequence is 16 residues long. CDR3 loop: CASSQDRGGVGYGYTF. The CDR3 region has the DNA TGTGCCAGCAGCCAAGACAGAGGGGGGGTCGGCTATGGCTACACCTTC.

This clonotype has a handful of counts. V usage is TRBV9 and J usage is TRBJ2-3; D is possibly TRBD2 (7 bases). V was trimmed by 3 bases and J by 3 bases, leaving 14 bases between them. The germline CDR1 and CDR2 sequences are SGDLS and YYNGEE. CDR3 length: 15 residues. The chain's CDR3 is CASSGRGGDTDTQYF. Here the CDR3 DNA reads TGTGCCAGCAGCGGTAGGGGGGGGGATACAGATACGCAGTATTTT.

The rearrangement joins TRBV28 to TRBJ1-1; a weak D match, TRBD1 (5 bases). Germline V gene data show CDR1 as MDHEN and CDR2 as SYDVKM. The ends were cut back, 4 bases at V and 7 bases at J, with 16 bases in the middle. The CDR3 consists of 14 residues. CDR3 region: CASSSGPRNNEAFF. The DNA of the CDR3 is TGTGCCAGCAGTTCGGGACCGAGAAATAATGAAGCTTTCTTT. The entire variable domain, with the rest obtained from reference TRBV28 and TRBJ1-1, is as follows: DVKVTQSSRYLVKRTGEKVFLECVQDMDHENMFWYRQDPGLGLRLIYFSYDVKMKEKGDIPEGYSVSREKKERFSLILESASTNQTSMYLCASSSGPRNNEAFFGQGTRLTVV.

This clonotype was seen a handful of times. The chain uses TRBV5-1 and TRBJ2-7; 10 bases match TRBD2. The CDR3 runs 16 residues. Germline V lookup: CDR1 SGHRS, CDR2 YFSETQ. J was trimmed by 5 bases and V by 4 bases; bases with no gene match: 12. The CDR3 protein is CASSDQPSGSNNEQYF. The CDR3 nucleotides are TGCGCCAGCAGCGATCAACCTAGCGGGAGTAATAACGAGCAGTACTTC. Full variable domain (outside the CDR3, taken from reference TRBV5-1 and TRBJ2-7): KAGVTQTPRYLIKTRGQQVTLSCSPISGHRSVSWYQQTPGQGLQFLFEYFSETQRNKGNFPGRFSGRQFSNSRSEMNVSTLELGDSALYLCASSDQPSGSNNEQYFGPGTRLTVT.

The chain links TRBV5-1 to TRBJ1-2; D may be TRBD1 (5 bases). There are 13 residues in the CDR3. V lost 4 bases and J lost 2, with 9 bases in between. Germline-derived CDR1 and CDR2 are SGHRS and YFSETQ. CDR3 in amino acids: CASSHDSNYGYTF. CDR3 in DNA: TGCGCCAGCAGCCATGACAGCAACTATGGCTACACCTTC.

The genes are TRBV29-1 and TRBJ1-1; no clear D gene. This CDR3 has 13 amino acids. With 4 bases removed from V and 0 bases from J, the gap between germline ends came to 9 bases. CDR1 SQVTM and CDR2 ANQGSEA come from the germline V gene. For the CDR3, the DNA is TGCAGCGTTGGAGGGAAAATGAACACTGAAGCTTTCTTT. Protein: CSVGGKMNTEAFF.

There are a few counts of this clonotype. The rearrangement joins TRBV3-1 to TRBJ2-1, with 11 nucleotides matching TRBD2. The CDR3 is made up of 16 amino acids. The germline gives CDR1 LGHDT, CDR2 YNNKEL (reference sequence). The V gene end was trimmed by 8 bases and the J gene end by 5 bases; junction bases not matched to a gene: 11. CDR3: CASPGGSGGADNEQFF. For the CDR3, the DNA is TGTGCCAGCCCAGGGGGTAGCGGGGGGGCCGACAATGAGCAGTTCTTC.

This clonotype was seen a few times. The chain carries TRBV2 and TRBJ2-1; D possibly corresponds to TRBD2 (6 bases). The germline V and J ends were trimmed by 3 bases and 9 bases, with 12 bases remaining between them. This CDR3 has 13 amino acids. Germline CDR1 and CDR2: SNHLY and FYNNEI. CDR3 bases: TGTGCCAGCAGTGATGGCGGGGTGCGTGAGCAGTTCTTC. Translation: CASSDGGVREQFF.

Ten or more counts support this clonotype. The chain is built from TRBV7-9 and TRBJ2-5, with TRBD1 as a possible D gene (5 bases). In germline, CDR1 is SEHNR, CDR2 FQNEAQ (reference sequence). There are 16 residues in the CDR3. V was pared by 1 base and J by 2 bases, with 14 bases between. The CDR3 nucleotides are TGTGCCAGCAGCTTAGACCATATCAGGGTACAAGAGACCCAGTACTTC. Its protein is CASSLDHIRVQETQYF.

The CDR3 reads CASSVGPGSYEQYF. CDR3 DNA: TGTGCCAGCAGCGTAGGCCCCGGGAGTTACGAGCAGTACTTC. The chain couples TRBV9 to TRBJ2-7, with D possibly matching TRBD2 (6 bases). The V and J ends lost 0 bases and 4 bases respectively, with 11 bases between them. This CDR3 is built from 14 residues. In germline, CDR1 is SGDLS, CDR2 YYNGEE.

The rearrangement uses TRBV10-3 and TRBJ2-3, with 10 bases lining up with TRBD2. The V gene end was trimmed by 1 base and the J gene end by 0 bases; junction bases not matched to a gene: 7. The CDR3 contains 18 residues. The germline gives CDR1 ENHRY, CDR2 SYGVKD. The CDR3 DNA reads as TGTGCCATCAGTGAGTTAATAGCGGGAGGAGGGAGCACAGATACGCAGTATTTT. Translated, it gives CAISELIAGGGSTDTQYF.

This chain connects TRBV5-1 to TRBJ2-7; the match to TRBD1 covers 8 bases. J gave up 2 bases and V 0 bases, and 4 bases lay outside the gene matches. Germline-derived CDR1 and CDR2 are SGHRS and YFSETQ. The CDR3 is made up of 15 amino acids. As DNA, the CDR3 is TGCGCCAGCAGCTTGGTTCAGGGGGCTCCCTACGAGCAGTACTTC. Translated: CASSLVQGAPYEQYF.

J is TRBJ2-2 and V is TRBV7-3, with 7 bases identical to TRBD2. V lost 4 bases, J lost 7 bases, and 15 bases stayed unmatched. Per the germline V gene, CDR1 is SGHTA and CDR2 is FQGTGA. The CDR3 is 17 residues long. In DNA, the CDR3 is TGTGCCAGCAGCTCCACCCTTTTACGGGAGGTCCTCGGGGAGCTGTTTTTT. Translation: CASSSTLLREVLGELFF.

This chain connects TRBV7-2 to TRBJ2-5, with D unclear. Trimming cost V 2 bases and J 2 bases, with 15 bases left between them. This CDR3 is built from 16 residues. Germline loops: CDR1 SGHTA, CDR2 FQGNSA. The CDR3 here is CASSLQVPRRQETQYF. The CDR3 region has the DNA TGTGCCAGCAGCTTACAGGTCCCACGGCGTCAAGAGACCCAGTACTTC.

In its sample, this clonotype was seen many times. The chain is built from TRBV9 and TRBJ1-1, with unresolved D. V dropped 0 bases and J dropped 0 bases, with 3 bases sitting between them. The CDR3 contains 13 residues. Germline V lookup: CDR1 SGDLS, CDR2 YYNGEE. Here the CDR3 reads CASSVGMNTEAFF. The CDR3 DNA is TGTGCCAGCAGCGTAGGAATGAACACTGAAGCTTTCTTT.

About this clonotype: Given a much more abundant clone one base away, this may be a read error. The V call is TRBV19, the J call TRBJ2-1, with TRBD1 matching over 9 bases. This CDR3 comprises 16 residues. Per germline, CDR1 LNHDA and CDR2 SQIVND (reference sequence). The V and J ends lost 3 bases and 6 bases, in that order; junction bases with no gene match: 9. CDR3: CASSIGEQGAPNEQFF. Here the CDR3 DNA reads TGTGCCAGTAGTATCGGGGAACAGGGGGCCCCCAATGAGCAGTTCTTC. Drawing the rest from reference TRBV19 and TRBJ2-1, the complete variable domain is DGGITQSPKYLFRKEGQNVTLSCEQNLNHDAMYWYRQDPGQGLRLIYYSQIVNDFQKGDIAEGYSVSREKKESFPLTVTSAQKNPTAFYLCASSIGEQGAPNEQFFGPGTRLTVL.

The gene calls are TRBV4-3 and TRBJ1-4; D remains unclear. V was pared by 0 bases and J by 5 bases, with 10 bases between. The germline V gene has CDR1 LGHNA and CDR2 YSLEER. This CDR3 has 15 residues. In nucleotides, the CDR3 is TGCGCCAGCAGCCAAGATCGGGTAGGAAATGAAAAACTGTTTTTT. As protein: CASSQDRVGNEKLFF.

This rearrangement joins TRBV5-1 to TRBJ2-3; D unclear. This CDR3 spans 15 amino acids. Germline lookup yields CDR1 SGHRS and CDR2 YFSETQ. V was pared by 3 bases and J by 3 bases, with 14 bases between. CDR3 DNA sequence: TGCGCCAGCAGCTCACACGGTGGTACGACAGATACGCAGTATTTT. Amino acids: CASSSHGGTTDTQYF.

This sequence joins TRBV3-1 and TRBJ2-3, with D uncertain. Between the trimmed V and J ends, which lost 3 bases and 3 bases, there was a span of 13 bases. The CDR3 consists of 15 residues. Germline CDR1 LGHDT, CDR2 YNNKEL (reference sequence). As DNA, the CDR3 is TGTGCCAGCAGCCAGTACCTCCCCTGGACAGATACGCAGTATTTT. Protein: CASSQYLPWTDTQYF.

Only a few counts were recorded for this clonotype. This chain joins TRBV7-8 and TRBJ2-3; D not resolved. In germline, CDR1 is SGHVS, CDR2 FQNEAQ. The CDR3 is 17 amino acids. Deletions cut 4 bases from V and 1 base from J, with 18 bases between. Here the CDR3 DNA reads TGTGCCAGCAGCTCCCGCACACCACTTGATCGCACAGATACGCAGTATTTT. Its translation is CASSSRTPLDRTDTQYF.

This clonotype was counted between two and nine times. The chain combines TRBV5-1 with TRBJ2-5; no definite D call. V lost 0 bases, J lost 1 base, and 10 bases lay in between. The CDR3 is 15 amino acids. The germline V gene encodes CDR1 SGHRS and CDR2 YFSETQ. CDR3 in DNA: TGCGCCAGCAGCTTGGCCGAAGGGATCCAAGAGACCCAGTACTTC. Residues: CASSLAEGIQETQYF.